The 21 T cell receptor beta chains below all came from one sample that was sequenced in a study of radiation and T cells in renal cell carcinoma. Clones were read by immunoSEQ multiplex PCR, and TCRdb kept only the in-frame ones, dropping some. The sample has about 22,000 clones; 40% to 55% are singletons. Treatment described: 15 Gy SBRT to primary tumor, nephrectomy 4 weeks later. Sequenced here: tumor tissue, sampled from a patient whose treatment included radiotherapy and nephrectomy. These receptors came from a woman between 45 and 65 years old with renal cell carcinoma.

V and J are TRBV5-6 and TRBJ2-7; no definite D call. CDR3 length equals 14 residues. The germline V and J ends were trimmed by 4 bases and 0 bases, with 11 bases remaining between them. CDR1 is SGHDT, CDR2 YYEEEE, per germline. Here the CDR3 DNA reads TGTGCCAGCAGCCCCTGGAAGGTCTCCTACGAGCAGTACTTC. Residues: CASSPWKVSYEQYF.

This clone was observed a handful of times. The CDR3 region has the DNA TGTGCCAGCAGTAAGGACAGGGAAGTTCATGGCTACACCTTC. Translating it yields CASSKDREVHGYTF. V and J are TRBV2 and TRBJ1-2; 8 bases map to TRBD1. The germline V gene has CDR1 SNHLY and CDR2 FYNNEI. V dropped 5 bases and J dropped 6; count of bases not matched to a gene: 8. The CDR3 is 14 residues long.

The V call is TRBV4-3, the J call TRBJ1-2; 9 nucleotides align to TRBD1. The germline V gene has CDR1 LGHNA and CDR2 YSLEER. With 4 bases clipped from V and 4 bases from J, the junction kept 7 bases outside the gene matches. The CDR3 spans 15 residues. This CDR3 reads CASSPTSTGGYGYTF. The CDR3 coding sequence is TGCGCCAGCAGCCCCACCTCGACAGGGGGCTATGGCTACACCTTC.

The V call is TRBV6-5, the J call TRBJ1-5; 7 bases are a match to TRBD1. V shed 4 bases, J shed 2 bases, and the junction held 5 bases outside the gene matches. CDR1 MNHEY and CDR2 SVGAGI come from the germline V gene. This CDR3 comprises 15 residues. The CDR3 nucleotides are TGTGCCAGCAGTTTACAGGGGCGCGGCAATCAGCCCCAGCATTTT. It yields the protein CASSLQGRGNQPQHF.

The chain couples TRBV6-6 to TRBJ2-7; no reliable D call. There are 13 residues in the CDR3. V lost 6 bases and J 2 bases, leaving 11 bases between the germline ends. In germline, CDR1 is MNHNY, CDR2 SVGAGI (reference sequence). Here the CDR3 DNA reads TGTGCCAGCAGGAGGTCCACACCCTACGAGCAGTACTTC. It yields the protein CASRRSTPYEQYF.

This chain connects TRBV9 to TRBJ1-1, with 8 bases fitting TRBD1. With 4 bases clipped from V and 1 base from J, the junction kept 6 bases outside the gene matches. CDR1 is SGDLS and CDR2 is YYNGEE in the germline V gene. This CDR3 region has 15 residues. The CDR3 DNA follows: TGTGCCAGCAGCCCCCTCGACAGGGGGAACACTGAAGCTTTCTTT. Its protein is CASSPLDRGNTEAFF.

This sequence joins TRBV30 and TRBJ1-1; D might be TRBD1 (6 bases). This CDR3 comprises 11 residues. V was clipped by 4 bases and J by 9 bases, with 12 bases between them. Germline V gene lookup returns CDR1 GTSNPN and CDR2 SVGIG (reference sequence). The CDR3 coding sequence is TGTGCCTGGACGACCGGGACACAAGCTTTCTTT. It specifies CAWTTGTQAFF. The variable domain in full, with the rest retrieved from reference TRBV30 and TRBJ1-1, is SQTIHQWPATLVQPVGSPLSLECTVEGTSNPNLYWYRQAAGRGLQLLFYSVGIGQISSEVPQNLSASRPQDRQFILSSKKLLLSDSGFYLCAWTTGTQAFFGQGTRLTVV.

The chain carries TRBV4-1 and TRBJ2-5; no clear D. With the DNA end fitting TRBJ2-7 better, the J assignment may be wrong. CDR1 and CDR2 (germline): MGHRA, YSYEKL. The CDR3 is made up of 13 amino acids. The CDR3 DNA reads TGCGCCAGCAGCCAGCAAGACTCCTACGAGCAGTACTTC. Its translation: CASSQQDSYEQYF.

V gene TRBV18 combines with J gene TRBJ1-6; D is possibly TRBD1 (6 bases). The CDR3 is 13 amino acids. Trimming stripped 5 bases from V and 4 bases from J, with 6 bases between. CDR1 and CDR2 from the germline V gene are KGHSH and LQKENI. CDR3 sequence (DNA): TGTGCCAGCTCAGGACAGTATAATTCACCCCTCCACTTT. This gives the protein CASSGQYNSPLHF. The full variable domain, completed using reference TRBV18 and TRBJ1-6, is NAGVMQNPRHLVRRRGQEARLRCSPMKGHSHVYWYRQLPEEGLKFMVYLQKENIIDESGMPKERFSAEFPKEGPSILRIQQVVRGDSAAYFCASSGQYNSPLHFGNGTRLTVT.

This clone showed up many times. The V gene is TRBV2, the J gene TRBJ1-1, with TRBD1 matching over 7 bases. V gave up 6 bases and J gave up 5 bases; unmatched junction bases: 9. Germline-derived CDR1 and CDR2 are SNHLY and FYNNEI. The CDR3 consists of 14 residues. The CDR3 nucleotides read TGTGCCAGCAGCCGAAAGGGGGCAGGTACTGAAGCTTTCTTT. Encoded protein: CASSRKGAGTEAFF.

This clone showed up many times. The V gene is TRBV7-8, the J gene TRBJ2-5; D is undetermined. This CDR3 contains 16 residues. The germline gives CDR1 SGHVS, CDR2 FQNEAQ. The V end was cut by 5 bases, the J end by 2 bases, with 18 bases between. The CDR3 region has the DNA TGTGCCAGCAGCCCCTCTGGGGTTGTGCGACAAGAGACCCAGTACTTC. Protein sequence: CASSPSGVVRQETQYF.

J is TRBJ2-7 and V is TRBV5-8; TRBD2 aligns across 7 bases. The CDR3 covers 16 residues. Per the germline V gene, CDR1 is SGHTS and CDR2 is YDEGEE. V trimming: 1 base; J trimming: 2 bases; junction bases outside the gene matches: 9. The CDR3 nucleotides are TGTGCCAGCAGCTTGACTTCCCGGGGGGTTCCCTACGAGCAGTACTTC. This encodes CASSLTSRGVPYEQYF.

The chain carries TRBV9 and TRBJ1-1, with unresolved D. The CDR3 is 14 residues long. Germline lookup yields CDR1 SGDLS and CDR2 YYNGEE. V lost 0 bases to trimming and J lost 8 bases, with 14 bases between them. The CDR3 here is CASSVEPARIEAFF. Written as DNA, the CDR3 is TGTGCCAGCAGCGTAGAGCCGGCGCGGATCGAAGCTTTCTTT.

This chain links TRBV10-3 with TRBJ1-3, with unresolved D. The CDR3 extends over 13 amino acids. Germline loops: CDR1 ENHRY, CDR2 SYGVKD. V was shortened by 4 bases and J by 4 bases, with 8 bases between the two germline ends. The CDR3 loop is CAISGVSGNTIYF. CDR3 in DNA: TGTGCCATCAGTGGGGTTTCGGGAAACACCATATATTTT.

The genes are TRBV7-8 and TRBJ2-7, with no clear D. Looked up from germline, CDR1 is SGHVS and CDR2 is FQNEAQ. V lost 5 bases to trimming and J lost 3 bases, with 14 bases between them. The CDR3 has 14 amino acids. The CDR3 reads CASSQDASYYEQYF. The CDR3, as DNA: TGTGCCAGCAGCCAGGACGCCAGTTACTACGAGCAGTACTTC. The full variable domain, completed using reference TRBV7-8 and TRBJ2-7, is GAGVSQSPRYKVAKRGQDVALRCDPISGHVSLFWYQQALGQGPEFLTYFQNEAQLDKSGLPSDRFFAERPEGSVSTLKIQRTQQEDSAVYLCASSQDASYYEQYFGPGTRLTVT.

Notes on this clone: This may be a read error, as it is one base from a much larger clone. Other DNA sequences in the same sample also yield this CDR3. This chain's CDR3 is CASSGQGAYEQYF. For the CDR3, the DNA is TGTGCCAGCAGCGGACAGGGCGCCTACGAGCAGTACTTC. The rearrangement links TRBV9 to TRBJ2-7, with 7 positions matching TRBD1. Germline-derived CDR1 and CDR2 are SGDLS and YYNGEE. The V and J ends lost 3 bases and 2 bases, in that order; junction bases with no gene match: 2. CDR3 length: 13 amino acids.

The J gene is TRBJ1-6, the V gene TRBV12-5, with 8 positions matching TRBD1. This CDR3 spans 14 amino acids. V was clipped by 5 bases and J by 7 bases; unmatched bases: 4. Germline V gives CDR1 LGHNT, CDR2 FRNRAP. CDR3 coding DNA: TGTGCTAGTGGTCCCAGACAGGGGAATTCACCCCTCCACTTT. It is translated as CASGPRQGNSPLHF.

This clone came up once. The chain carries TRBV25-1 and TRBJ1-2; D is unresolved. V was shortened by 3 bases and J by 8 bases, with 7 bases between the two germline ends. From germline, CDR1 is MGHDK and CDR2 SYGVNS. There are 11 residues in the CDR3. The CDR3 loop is CASSDGLGYTF. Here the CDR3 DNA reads TGTGCCAGCAGTGATGGATTAGGCTACACCTTC.

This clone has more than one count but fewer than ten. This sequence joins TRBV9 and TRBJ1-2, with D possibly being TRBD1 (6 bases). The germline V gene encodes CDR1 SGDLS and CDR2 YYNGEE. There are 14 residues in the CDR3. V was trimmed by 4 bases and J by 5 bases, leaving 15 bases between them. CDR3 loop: CASSQGHYQYGYTF. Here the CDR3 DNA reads TGTGCCAGCAGCCAGGGACACTATCAATATGGCTACACCTTC.

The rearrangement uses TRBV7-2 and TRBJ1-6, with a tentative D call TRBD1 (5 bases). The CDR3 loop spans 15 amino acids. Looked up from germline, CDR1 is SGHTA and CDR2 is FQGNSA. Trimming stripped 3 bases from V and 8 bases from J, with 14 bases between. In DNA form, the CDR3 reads TGTGCCAGCAGCTTCCAGGGTTATGAGGATTCACCCCTCCACTTT. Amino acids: CASSFQGYEDSPLHF.

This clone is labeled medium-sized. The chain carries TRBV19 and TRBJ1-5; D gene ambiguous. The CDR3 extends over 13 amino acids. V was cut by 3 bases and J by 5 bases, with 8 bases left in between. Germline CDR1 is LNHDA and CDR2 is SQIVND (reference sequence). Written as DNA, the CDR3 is TGTGCCAGTAGTATTTGGGGTGATCAGCCCCAGCATTTT. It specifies CASSIWGDQPQHF.